Each of the 2 T cell receptor beta chains below was sequenced from the same sample in a study of blood T cell repertoires in COVID-19. Measured with immunoSEQ multiplex PCR; TCRdb has only the in-frame clones, and not every one. The data contain 200,000 or so clones, roughly 76% of them seen just once; the ten biggest clones take up around 12%. The sequenced material came from peripheral blood. The receptors originated from a woman older than 75 with COVID-19, enrolled during active disease.

The rearrangement joins TRBV5-4 to TRBJ1-6; 11 nucleotides match TRBD1. V shed 4 bases, J shed 7 bases, and the junction held 4 bases outside the gene matches. The germline V gene has CDR1 SGHNT and CDR2 YYREEE (reference sequence). The CDR3 runs to 15 residues. The CDR3 here is CASSPRTGGNSPLHF. The CDR3 coding sequence is TGTGCCAGCAGCCCGCGGACAGGGGGCAATTCACCCCTCCACTTT. Combining the CDR3 with reference TRBV5-4 and TRBJ1-6 gives the whole variable domain ETGVTQSPTHLIKTRGQQVTLRCSSQSGHNTVSWYQQALGQGPQFIFQYYREEENGRGNFPPRFSGLQFPNYSSELNVNALELDDSALYLCASSPRTGGNSPLHFGNGTRLTVT.

The gene calls are TRBV7-2 and TRBJ1-1; D unclear. Deletions cut 5 bases from V and 5 bases from J, with 12 bases between. The germline V gene encodes CDR1 SGHTA and CDR2 FQGNSA. The CDR3 has 13 amino acids. The CDR3 protein is CASSPTGGTEAFF. CDR3 in DNA: TGTGCCAGCAGCCCCACGGGTGGTACTGAAGCTTTCTTT.